This T cell receptor (beta chain) appears in the sequencing data of a study of long-term antiretroviral therapy in people with HIV. Study details: Collection of the earliest samples took place about a decade ahead of the 2015 immediate-ART recommendation. Whole-study results and caveats: All time points showed a repertoire dominated by clones expanded before ART. Compared with controls, HIV repertoires showed narrower CDR3 length ranges.

At survey level, the immunoSEQ assay was run in its v3.0 version. Profiling relied on immunoSEQ multiplex PCR, and the TCRdb table lists in-frame clones only, not all of them. The sample holds fewer than 30,000 clones; approximately 83% are singletons and the top ten take over 9%. The germline gives CDR1 ENHRY, CDR2 SYGVKD. The CDR3 extends over 13 amino acids. Trimming took off 6 bases at V and 2 bases at J, with 11 bases between the two ends. Remarks on this clone: The antigen remains unidentified.

This rearrangement joins TRBV10-3 to TRBJ2-7; D gene uncertain. The sample here was unsorted PBMCs, taken almost 2.9 years after starting antiretroviral therapy. The TCR sequence derives from a man aged 25-40 years with HIV. CDR3 sequence: CAIREAAPYEQYF. DNA of the CDR3: TGTGCCATCAGAGAGGCCGCCCCCTACGAGCAGTACTTC.